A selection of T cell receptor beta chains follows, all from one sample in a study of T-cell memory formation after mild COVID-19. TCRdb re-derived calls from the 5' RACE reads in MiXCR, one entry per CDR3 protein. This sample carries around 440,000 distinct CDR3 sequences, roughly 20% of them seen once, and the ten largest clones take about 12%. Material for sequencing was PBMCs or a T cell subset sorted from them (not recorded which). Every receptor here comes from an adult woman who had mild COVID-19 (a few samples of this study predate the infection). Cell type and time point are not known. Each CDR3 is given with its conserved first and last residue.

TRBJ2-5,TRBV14,CASSELAEQETQYF
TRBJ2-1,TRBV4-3,CASSQSGGYNEQFF
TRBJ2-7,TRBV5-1,CASSIQGSTYEQYF
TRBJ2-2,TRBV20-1,CSARDRPTGTITGELFF
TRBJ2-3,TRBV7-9,CASSLWTDTQYF
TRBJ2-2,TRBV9,CASSPDPGGELFF
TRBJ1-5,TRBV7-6,CASSLGGPQPQHF
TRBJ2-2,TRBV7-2,CASSFLAGNTGELFF
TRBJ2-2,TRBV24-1,CATSDPGLAGGARTGELFF
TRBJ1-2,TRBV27,CASSSLDRAGYGYTF
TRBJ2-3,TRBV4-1,CASSQTSGGTTDTQYF
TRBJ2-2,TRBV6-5,CASSYGILAGYTGELFF
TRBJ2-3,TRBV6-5,CASSFGFTDTQYF
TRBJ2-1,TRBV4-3,CASSQGSRGDEQFF
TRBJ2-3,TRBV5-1,CASSLEYRGFAPDTQYF
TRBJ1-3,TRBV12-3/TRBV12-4,CASSSPSGSSGNTIYF
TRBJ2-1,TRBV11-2,CASSAAGLARYNEQFF
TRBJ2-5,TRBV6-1,CASSGGAAGGVEQETQYF
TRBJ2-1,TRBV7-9,CASSFPIRQGVYNEQFF
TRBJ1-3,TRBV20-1,CSARETGGLNTIYF
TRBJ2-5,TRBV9,CASSPHRDVWETQYF
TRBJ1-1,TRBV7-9,CASSRGEMNTEAFF
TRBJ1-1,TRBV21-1,CASSKTLAGNPEAFF